This TCR beta chain appears in the sequencing data of a study of blood T cells in healthy people across ages. Using a J-beta primer mix together with a sample-barcoded 5' primer, a second PCR was run for roughly 7 to 12 cycles. TCRdb re-analysed the 5' RACE reads in MiXCR, keeping a single row per CDR3 protein. The top ten clones hold roughly a fifth of a sample with about 770,000 distinct CDR3 sequences, under 55% of them seen once. Germline V gene sequence: CDR1 SNHLY, CDR2 FYNNEI. Trimming left V 6 bases short and J 4 bases short, with 16 bases between. The CDR3 is made up of 15 amino acids. The TCR sequence derives from a man aged 60-69 years in good health. Sequencing was carried out using blood. The rearrangement joins TRBV2 to TRBJ1-5; weak D call: TRBD1 (5 bases). The CDR3 nucleotides read TGTGCCAGCAGAGGCGACAGATATGGTAATCAGCCCCAGCATTTT. Translation: CASRGDRYGNQPQHF. Full variable domain (rest looked up from reference TRBV2 and TRBJ1-5): EPEVTQTPSHQVTQMGQEVILRCVPISNHLYFYWYRQILGQKVEFLVSFYNNEISEKSEIFDDQFSVERPDGSNFTLKIRSTKLEDSAMYFCASRGDRYGNQPQHFGDGTRLSIL.